These 16 T cell receptor beta chains were all obtained from the same sample, sequenced in a study of T cell responses to AZD1222 COVID-19 vaccine. Libraries were prepared by immunoSEQ multiplex PCR; TCRdb keeps only in-frame clonotypes and omits some of them. This sample has about 200,000 clones, with roughly nine tenths found just once. Source: peripheral blood, taken 28 days after the second dose of the MenACWY control vaccine. The source is an adult who received the MenACWY meningococcal vaccine as a control.

The V call is TRBV7-2, the J call TRBJ1-2, with D possibly matching TRBD1 (6 bases). CDR3 length: 17 amino acids. CDR1 and CDR2 (germline): SGHTA, FQGNSA. Trimming removed 1 base at V and 4 bases at J, with 19 bases between. This chain's CDR3 is CASSLVSRGLTGYGYTF. The CDR3 DNA follows: TGTGCCAGCAGCTTAGTCTCCAGGGGTCTGACGGGCTATGGCTACACCTTC.

This sequence joins TRBV11-2 and TRBJ2-1; unclear D gene. V was cut by 4 bases and J by 10 bases, with 8 bases left in between. Germline values: CDR1 SGHAT, CDR2 FQNNGV. This CDR3 region has 11 residues. The chain's CDR3 is CASSSNLEQFF. For the CDR3, the DNA is TGTGCCAGCAGCTCTAACTTAGAGCAGTTCTTC.

The chain links TRBV7-3 to TRBJ1-1; perhaps TRBD1 as D (5 bases). The CDR3 extends over 15 amino acids. The V gene's germline CDR1 is SGHTA and CDR2 FQGTGA. The V end lost 5 bases, the J end lost 5 bases, and 18 bases lay between the germline ends. The CDR3, as DNA: TGTGCCAGCAGCGTTAATGGGGGATCGGGGACTGAAGCTTTCTTT. It translates to CASSVNGGSGTEAFF. The full variable domain, completed using reference TRBV7-3 and TRBJ1-1, is GAGVSQTPSNKVTEKGKYVELRCDPISGHTALYWYRQSLGQGPEFLIYFQGTGAADDSGLPNDRFFAVRPEGSVSTLKIQRTERGDSAVYLCASSVNGGSGTEAFFGQGTRLTVV.

The chain is built from TRBV5-1 and TRBJ1-2; D remains ambiguous. CDR1 SGHRS and CDR2 YFSETQ come from the germline V gene. The CDR3 is 14 residues long. Trimming took off 0 bases at V and 0 bases at J, with 6 bases between the two ends. CDR3 amino acids: CASSLDSTNYGYTF. CDR3 coding DNA: TGCGCCAGCAGCTTGGACAGCACTAACTATGGCTACACCTTC.

The chain uses TRBV3-1 (or the pseudogene TRBV3-2) and TRBJ2-3; no reliable D call. Trimming took 1 base from V and 5 from J, leaving 7 bases between them. The length of the CDR3 is 13 residues. Germline CDR1 LGHDT, CDR2 YNNKEL (reference sequence). The CDR3, as DNA: TGTGCCAGCAGCCAAGTGCTGGTAGATACGCAGTATTTT. Protein: CASSQVLVDTQYF.

The chain joins TRBV7-8 to TRBJ2-5; tentatively, D is TRBD1 (5 bases). The germline V gene has CDR1 SGHVS and CDR2 FQNEAQ. The CDR3 runs to 16 residues. V was cut by 2 bases and J by 4 bases, with 17 bases left in between. The CDR3: CASSLTGAAGRETQYF. CDR3 in DNA: TGTGCCAGCAGCTTAACTGGGGCCGCAGGAAGAGAGACCCAGTACTTC.

The chain couples TRBV28 to TRBJ1-2, with D perhaps TRBD1 (6 bases). Deletions cut 3 bases from V and 2 bases from J, with 10 bases between. In germline, CDR1 is MDHEN, CDR2 SYDVKM. This CDR3 spans 14 amino acids. CDR3 in amino acids: CASSFGGPNYGYTF. The CDR3 DNA follows: TGTGCCAGCAGTTTCGGGGGCCCCAACTATGGCTACACCTTC.

This chain connects TRBV7-2 to TRBJ2-7; 8 bases agree with TRBD1. Germline V gene data show CDR1 as SGHTA and CDR2 as FQGNSA. The V segment lost 5 bases and the J segment 6 bases; nucleotides outside the gene matches: 6. The CDR3 runs 13 residues. CDR3 amino acids: CASSTPGQVEQYF. The CDR3, as DNA: TGTGCCAGCAGCACGCCGGGACAGGTCGAGCAGTACTTC.

The chain recombines TRBV7-7 with TRBJ2-2; TRBD2 aligns across 7 bases. V trimming: 3 bases; J trimming: 4 bases; junction bases outside the gene matches: 11. The length of the CDR3 is 17 residues. In germline, CDR1 is SSHAT, CDR2 FNYEAQ (reference sequence). The CDR3 region is CASSFNVLAASTGELFF. The CDR3 DNA reads as TGTGCCAGCAGCTTCAATGTTCTAGCGGCGAGCACCGGGGAGCTGTTTTTT.

V usage is TRBV24-1 and J usage is TRBJ1-5, with D possibly matching TRBD1 (5 bases). The CDR3 is 14 residues long. V lost 4 bases to trimming and J lost 9 bases, with 15 bases between them. Germline V gives CDR1 KGHDR, CDR2 SFDVKD. CDR3 bases: TGTGCCACCAGTGACCTTGGGGGGTTCGGGCCCCAGCATTTT. The encoded protein is CATSDLGGFGPQHF.

The V call is TRBV6-2 or TRBV6-3, the J call TRBJ2-7; TRBD1 or TRBD2 may be the D gene (5 bases each). Trimming removed 6 bases at V and 5 bases at J, with 17 bases between. Germline V lookup: CDR1 MNHEY, CDR2 SVGEGT. The CDR3 length is 14 residues. CDR3: CASRYLLQEDEQYF. CDR3 DNA sequence: TGTGCCAGCAGGTACCTACTACAGGAGGACGAGCAGTACTTC.

Remarks on this clone: The sample holds other DNA sequences that translate to the same CDR3. This chain links TRBV27 with TRBJ1-2, with D possibly TRBD1 on 6 matching bases. V gave up 3 bases and J gave up 1 base, with 9 bases separating them. CDR3 length equals 14 residues. Germline CDR1 reads MNHEY; CDR2 reads SMNVEV (reference sequence). CDR3 protein: CASSFRGLNYGYTF. The CDR3 nucleotides read TGTGCCAGCAGTTTCAGGGGTCTTAACTATGGCTACACCTTC.

The genes are TRBV2 and TRBJ1-1, with D perhaps matching TRBD1 (5 bases). The CDR3 is made up of 13 amino acids. V shed 8 bases and J shed 5 bases, with 15 bases lying between them. Germline CDR1 SNHLY, CDR2 FYNNEI. CDR3 residues: CASHMGGITEAFF. The CDR3 DNA sequence: TGTGCCAGCCATATGGGGGGGATAACTGAAGCTTTCTTT.

This chain uses TRBV2 with TRBJ2-2, with unresolved D. V shed 8 bases and J shed 0 bases, with 10 bases lying between them. The V gene's germline CDR1 is SNHLY and CDR2 FYNNEI. This CDR3 is built from 14 residues. The CDR3 DNA reads TGTGCCAGCGGCGGAGCAGCGAACACCGGGGAGCTGTTTTTT. It codes for CASGGAANTGELFF. Using reference TRBV2 and TRBJ2-2 for the parts outside the CDR3, the full variable domain is EPEVTQTPSHQVTQMGQEVILRCVPISNHLYFYWYRQILGQKVEFLVSFYNNEISEKSEIFDDQFSVERPDGSNFTLKIRSTKLEDSAMYFCASGGAANTGELFFGEGSRLTVL.

This clone appeared a few times. V is TRBV15 and J is TRBJ2-6; tentative D call: TRBD1 (6 bases). V was clipped by 8 bases and J by 0 bases, with 14 bases between them. The V gene's germline CDR1 is LNHNV and CDR2 YYDKDF (reference sequence). This CDR3 spans 16 amino acids. The CDR3 sequence: CATLRQVNSGANVLTF. The CDR3 DNA follows: TGTGCCACCCTAAGACAGGTGAACTCTGGGGCCAACGTCCTGACTTTC.

The chain has TRBV7-8 and TRBJ2-7; 13 bases map to TRBD2. J was trimmed by 4 bases and V by 3 bases; bases with no gene match: 9. This CDR3 spans 17 amino acids. In germline, CDR1 is SGHVS, CDR2 FQNEAQ. DNA of the CDR3: TGTGCCAGCAGCTTCGGGACTAGCGGGGCCTCCCTGTACGAGCAGTACTTC. It translates to CASSFGTSGASLYEQYF.